This is a list of T cell receptor beta chains from one sample in a study of regulatory T cells in long-lasting Graves disease. MiXCR, run by TCRdb on the multiplex PCR reads, gives a single entry per CDR3 protein. The sample carries some 450,000 distinct CDR3 sequences, less than 20% recorded once. The same data also went into a second study, on T cells in Graves' hyperthyroidism and ophthalmopathy.

Sequences were derived from peripheral blood mononuclear cells (PBMCs), sampled at new diagnosis, from a patient treated with antithyroid drugs. These receptors originate from a woman in her twenties or thirties with Graves disease. Each CDR3 is given with its conserved first and last residue. A D gene is named only where the DNA matches it firmly. The size entry is marked missing in some rows and otherwise reads once, few, many or a size class.

TRBJ2-2 | many | TRBV7-9 | NA | CASSSPKVRELFF | TGTGCCAGCAGCTCGCCCAAGGTCCGGGAGCTGTTTTTT
TRBJ1-1 | many | TRBV28 | TRBD1 | CASSRQGLMNTEAFF | TGTGCCAGCAGCCGACAGGGTTTGATGAACACTGAAGCTTTCTTT
TRBJ1-5 | few | TRBV4-3 | NA | CASSQDRSGNQPQHF | TGCGCCAGCAGCCAAGATCGGTCAGGGAATCAGCCCCAGCATTTT
TRBJ1-1 | many | TRBV28 | NA | CASSSPANTEAFF | TGTGCCAGCAGTTCGCCAGCGAACACTGAAGCTTTCTTT
TRBJ2-3 | few | TRBV28 | NA | CASSLIFQGTDTQYF | TGTGCCAGCAGTTTAATCTTCCAGGGAACAGATACGCAGTATTTT
TRBJ2-3 | NA | TRBV14 | TRBD1 | CASSQRTGRTDTQYF | TGTGCCAGCAGCCAACGGACAGGCCGGACAGATACGCAGTATTTT
TRBJ1-2 | many | TRBV20-1 | TRBD1 | CSARGGTGSYGYTF | TGCAGTGCCCGGGGGGGGACAGGGTCATATGGCTACACCTTC
TRBJ2-3 | many | TRBV28 | NA | CASKSEVGTDTQYF | TGTGCCAGCAAAAGCGAGGTGGGGACAGATACGCAGTATTTT
TRBJ2-1 | NA | TRBV10-3 | TRBD2 | CAIRGTSGYNEQFF | TGTGCCATCAGGGGGACTAGCGGCTACAATGAGCAGTTCTTC
TRBJ2-4 | many | TRBV18 | TRBD1 | CASSRTLPGTGVENIQYF | TGTGCCAGCTCACGAACTCTCCCCGGGACAGGGGTGGAAAACATTCAGTACTTC
TRBJ1-6 | many | TRBV28 | NA | CASSPRGSSYNSPLHF | TGTGCCAGCAGTCCTCGAGGGAGCTCCTATAATTCACCCCTCCACTTT